The sample holds many counts of the clone carrying this T cell receptor beta chain. The V gene's germline CDR1 is SQVTM and CDR2 ANQGSEA. After removal of 6 bases from V and 8 bases from J, the junction contained 7 bases not matched to a gene. This CDR3 is 13 amino acids long. This entry belongs to a study of CD8 T cells in ankylosing spondylitis. TCRdb redid the calling of the 5' RACE reads with MiXCR, one entry per CDR3 protein. The sample comprises some 300,000 distinct CDR3 sequences, about a fifth of which are singletons, and roughly 3.6% rests with the top ten. The sample was blood, either unsorted or a sorted T cell fraction (not recorded which). The chain carries TRBV29-1 and TRBJ2-3; TRBD2 aligns across 11 bases. The source is a female donor with ankylosing spondylitis or in good health (not recorded which). CDR3 loop: CSVTSGSWGTQYF. The CDR3 DNA sequence: TGCAGCGTCACTAGCGGGAGTTGGGGTACGCAGTATTTT.